Shown below are 30 T cell receptor beta chains from a single sample sequenced in a study of T cells in Graves' hyperthyroidism and ophthalmopathy. RNA transcripts served as the template for amplifying TCR beta CDR3 regions. Carried out on the TCR CDR3, a first-round RT-PCR used the HTBI primer set. Each CDR3 protein is one row after TCRdb ran MiXCR on the multiplex PCR reads. Of around 600,000 distinct CDR3 sequences in the sample, about 45% were seen once. Sequencing was performed on peripheral blood or thyroid tissue (not recorded which). These TCRs come from an adult man with Graves' disease, either hyperthyroidism or ophthalmopathy (not recorded which).

This clonotype was found many times. J is TRBJ2-7 and V is TRBV7-9, with D possibly matching TRBD2 (6 bases). Trimming took off 4 bases at V and 6 bases at J, with 16 bases between the two ends. The CDR3 has 14 amino acids. Germline CDR1 is SEHNR and CDR2 is FQNEAQ (reference sequence). The CDR3 DNA sequence: TGTGCCAGCAGCTCCCGGGGTGCCGGGGGCGAGCAGTACTTC. As protein: CASSSRGAGGEQYF.

This clonotype was seen ten or more times. This chain joins TRBV10-3 and TRBJ1-5, with D possibly TRBD1 on 6 matching bases. Trimming cost V 3 bases and J 1 base, with 13 bases left between them. Germline V CDR1 and CDR2: ENHRY, SYGVKD. This CDR3 is built from 16 residues. The DNA for the CDR3 is TGTGCCATCAGTGAAGGGCAGGGGATAAGCAATCAGCCCCAGCATTTT. It translates to CAISEGQGISNQPQHF.

The chain employs TRBV20-1 and TRBJ2-7; 11 bases align to TRBD2. The CDR3 has 14 residues. The V segment lost 1 base and the J segment 7 bases; nucleotides outside the gene matches: 6. CDR1 is DFQATT, CDR2 SNEGSKA, per germline (reference sequence). The CDR3 loop reads CSARVLAGGEEQYF. The CDR3, as DNA: TGCAGTGCTAGAGTCCTAGCGGGGGGTGAGGAGCAGTACTTC.

With respect to this clonotype: A read error is likely, as this CDR3 ends without the conserved phenylalanine or tryptophan. The limits of the CDR3 on the DNA are not certain, so only TCRdb's listed CDR3 is given. This sequence joins TRBV15 and TRBJ2-7; TRBD2 is the table's D call, not checked against the DNA. Termini included, the CDR3 measures 9 amino acids. Germline V gene sequence: CDR1 LNHNV, CDR2 YYDKDF (reference sequence). The CDR3 sequence is CATSRDRAS.

In regard to this clonotype: This may be a read error: a much more frequent sequence differs by one nucleotide. The gene calls are TRBV12-3 or TRBV12-4 and TRBJ1-1, with TRBD1 as a possible D gene (5 bases). The CDR3 runs 14 residues. V lost 4 bases and J 1 base, leaving 10 bases between the germline ends. The CDR3 sequence: CASSSLGANTEAFF. The CDR3 coding sequence is TGTGCCAGCAGTTCTCTAGGGGCGAACACTGAAGCTTTCTTT.

This clonotype was seen only a few times. The rearrangement joins TRBV9 to TRBJ1-2; 10 bases align to TRBD1. The CDR3 is 16 residues long. V was pared by 0 bases and J by 7 bases, with 9 bases of the junction left unmatched. CDR1 is SGDLS and CDR2 is YYNGEE in the germline V gene. The DNA for the CDR3 is TGTGCCAGCAGCGTAGGGCGGGACAGGGGAACTCCTGGCTACACCTTC. It yields the protein CASSVGRDRGTPGYTF.

The rearrangement uses TRBV29-1 and TRBJ2-7; no definite D call. The germline CDR1 and CDR2 sequences are SQVTM and ANQGSEA. CDR3 size: 12 residues. Trimming stripped 6 bases from V and 2 bases from J, with 11 bases between. CDR3 in DNA: TGCAGCGTGAGTGAGCTAGCCTACGAGCAGTACTTC. Translating it yields CSVSELAYEQYF.

This clonotype was detected many times. V usage is TRBV7-2 and J usage is TRBJ2-2; D not resolved. This CDR3 contains 12 residues. Germline CDR1 SGHTA, CDR2 FQGNSA. V shed 0 bases and J shed 12 bases, with 8 bases lying between them. CDR3 nucleotide sequence: TGTGCCAGCAGCTTAGCTGGACGGAAGCTGTTTTTT. Amino acids: CASSLAGRKLFF.

This clonotype was found many times. The chain has TRBV7-2 and TRBJ1-4; no firm D call. CDR3 length: 13 residues. CDR1 SGHTA and CDR2 FQGNSA come from the germline V gene. Trimming took off 5 bases at V and 7 bases at J, with 11 bases between the two ends. In DNA, the CDR3 is TGTGCCAGCAGCCCACCGGTTCGTGAAAAACTGTTTTTT. It yields the protein CASSPPVREKLFF. Full variable domain (missing parts from reference TRBV7-2 and TRBJ1-4): GAGVSQSPSNKVTEKGKDVELRCDPISGHTALYWYRQSLGQGLEFLIYFQGNSAPDKSGLPSDRFSAERTGGSVSTLTIQRTQQEDSAVYLCASSPPVREKLFFGSGTQLSVL.

This clonotype was observed many times. The DNA of the CDR3 is TGTGCCATAGGGAACACTGAAGCTTTCTTT. It is translated as CAIGNTEAFF. The rearrangement joins TRBV6-5 to TRBJ1-1; D is uncertain. CDR1 is MNHEY, CDR2 SVGAGI, per germline. Trimming cost V 10 bases and J 1 base, with 4 bases left between them. This CDR3 is 10 amino acids long.

This rearrangement joins TRBV5-1 to TRBJ2-6; no clear D gene. This CDR3 has 14 residues. Trimming shortened V by 1 base and J by 10 bases, and 12 bases separated the two germline ends. In germline, CDR1 is SGHRS, CDR2 YFSETQ. The CDR3 DNA sequence: TGCGCCAGCAGCTTGTCAGACCGCCCGAACGTCCTGACTTTC. Its translation is CASSLSDRPNVLTF.

V is TRBV20-1 and J is TRBJ1-4; no reliable D call. This CDR3 region has 12 residues. The V gene lost 1 base and the J gene lost 8 bases, with 8 bases spanning the gap. CDR1 and CDR2 (germline): DFQATT, SNEGSKA (reference sequence). The chain's CDR3 is CSARGLIEKLFF. CDR3 DNA: TGCAGTGCTAGAGGCTTGATCGAAAAACTGTTTTTT.

The rearrangement links TRBV7-2 to TRBJ1-1; 7 nucleotides match TRBD1. The CDR3 consists of 15 residues. V lost 2 bases and J lost 3; bases outside the gene matches: 6. CDR1 and CDR2 from the germline V gene are SGHTA and FQGNSA. DNA of the CDR3: TGTGCCAGCAGCTTAACCGGGACAGACGACACTGAAGCTTTCTTT. Amino acid sequence: CASSLTGTDDTEAFF.

The chain carries TRBV5-4 and TRBJ1-4; 7 bases line up with TRBD1. In germline, CDR1 is SGHNT, CDR2 YYREEE (reference sequence). This CDR3 contains 15 residues. The J segment lost 6 bases and the V segment lost 0 bases, leaving 5 bases of the junction unmatched. The CDR3 DNA sequence: TGTGCCAGCAGCTTGGCGACAGGGATGGATGAAAAACTGTTTTTT. Translating it yields CASSLATGMDEKLFF.

This clonotype appeared a few times. This chain connects TRBV2 to TRBJ1-6, with D perhaps TRBD1 (5 bases). The germline gives CDR1 SNHLY, CDR2 FYNNEI. The CDR3 length is 17 residues. V lost 6 bases to trimming and J lost 0 bases, with 15 bases between them. The CDR3 loop reads CASRLRQTSSYNSPLHF. In DNA form, the CDR3 reads TGTGCCAGCAGACTCCGACAGACGAGCTCCTATAATTCACCCCTCCACTTT.

V gene TRBV29-1 combines with J gene TRBJ2-6, with TRBD1 matching 7 bases. Germline CDR1 SQVTM, CDR2 ANQGSEA. The V and J ends lost 7 bases and 3 bases, in that order; junction bases with no gene match: 9. This CDR3 contains 15 residues. CDR3 nucleotide sequence: TGCAGCGCTGACAGGGACGACTATGGGGCCAACGTCCTGACTTTC. It codes for CSADRDDYGANVLTF. Full variable domain (missing parts from reference TRBV29-1 and TRBJ2-6): SAVISQKPSRDICQRGTSLTIQCQVDSQVTMMFWYRQQPGQSLTLIATANQGSEATYESGFVIDKFPISRPNLTFSTLTVSNMSPEDSSIYLCSADRDDYGANVLTFGAGSRLTVL.

This clonotype was observed many times. The J gene is TRBJ1-4, the V gene TRBV7-2, with 8 nucleotides matching TRBD1. CDR3 length equals 16 residues. Germline V lookup: CDR1 SGHTA, CDR2 FQGNSA. Trimming took 5 bases from V and 8 from J; bases not matched to a gene: 13. The CDR3 protein is CASSPKGQANLEKLFF. The CDR3 region has the DNA TGTGCCAGCAGCCCCAAGGGACAGGCGAATCTCGAAAAACTGTTTTTT.

The V and J genes are TRBV9 and TRBJ2-5, with D tentatively TRBD1 or TRBD2 (5 bases each). Germline V CDR1 and CDR2: SGDLS, YYNGEE. This CDR3 region has 15 residues. V was trimmed by 3 bases and J by 0 bases, leaving 12 bases between them. The CDR3 here is CASSAAGTNQETQYF. The DNA of the CDR3 is TGTGCCAGCAGCGCAGCAGGGACGAACCAAGAGACCCAGTACTTC.

In this sample, this clonotype turned up many times. The chain employs TRBV2 and TRBJ1-2, with 8 bases that match TRBD1. Per germline, CDR1 SNHLY and CDR2 FYNNEI. Losses at the gene ends were 2 bases for V and 8 bases for J; bases not matched to a gene: 7. This CDR3 has 14 amino acids. The CDR3 loop is CASSEKGQVVGYTF. CDR3 sequence (DNA): TGTGCCAGCAGTGAAAAGGGACAGGTAGTCGGCTACACCTTC.

The sample holds one count of this clonotype. This chain connects TRBV10-3 to TRBJ1-3, with D unresolved. CDR3 length equals 15 residues. Germline lookup yields CDR1 ENHRY and CDR2 SYGVKD. V gave up 6 bases and J gave up 0 bases, with 12 bases separating them. The CDR3 is CAISPPGPSGNTIYF. DNA of the CDR3: TGTGCCATCAGCCCCCCAGGCCCCTCTGGAAACACCATATATTTT.

In this sample, this clonotype turned up many times. The gene calls are TRBV15 and TRBJ1-4; no clear D. The CDR3 runs 14 residues. The germline V gene encodes CDR1 LNHNV and CDR2 YYDKDF (reference sequence). The V end lost 0 bases, the J end lost 4 bases, and 6 bases lay between the germline ends. The CDR3 protein is CATSRDEFNEKLFF. In nucleotides, the CDR3 is TGTGCCACCAGCAGAGATGAGTTTAATGAAAAACTGTTTTTT. Using reference TRBV15 and TRBJ1-4 for the parts outside the CDR3, the full variable domain is DAMVIQNPRYQVTQFGKPVTLSCSQTLNHNVMYWYQQKSSQAPKLLFHYYDKDFNNEADTPDNFQSRRPNTSFCFLDIRSPGLGDTAMYLCATSRDEFNEKLFFGSGTQLSVL.

This clonotype was seen ten or more times. This chain links TRBV7-9 with TRBJ2-7; D perhaps matches TRBD1 (6 bases). Germline V CDR1 and CDR2: SEHNR, FQNEAQ (reference sequence). The CDR3 totals 12 residues. Trimming stripped 5 bases from V and 5 bases from J, with 10 bases between. CDR3 sequence reads: CASSVAGDEQYF. CDR3 coding DNA: TGTGCCAGCAGCGTCGCAGGGGACGAGCAGTACTTC.

CDR3 coding DNA: TGCAGTGCTAGACCCGGGGGGCCCTCGGTTGAGCAGTACTTC. It encodes CSARPGGPSVEQYF. The rearrangement links TRBV20-1 to TRBJ2-7, with a weak D call TRBD2 (7 bases). The CDR3 loop spans 14 amino acids. V dropped 2 bases and J dropped 7 bases, with 18 bases sitting between them. Germline V gene lookup returns CDR1 DFQATT and CDR2 SNEGSKA (reference sequence).

This clonotype was recorded once. V usage is TRBV29-1 and J usage is TRBJ1-5; unclear D gene. CDR3 length: 13 residues. V was trimmed by 4 bases and J by 6 bases, leaving 13 bases between them. The germline gives CDR1 SQVTM, CDR2 ANQGSEA. The CDR3 DNA is TGCAGCGTTGCGGGAGGGTTTGGTCAGCCCCAGCATTTT. Translated, it gives CSVAGGFGQPQHF.

The rearrangement uses TRBV15 and TRBJ1-5; tentatively, D is TRBD1 (6 bases). The CDR3 loop spans 14 amino acids. The V gene's germline CDR1 is LNHNV and CDR2 YYDKDF (reference sequence). The V end was cut by 3 bases, the J end by 10 bases, with 16 bases between. CDR3 residues: CATSSEGEIIPQHF. CDR3 DNA sequence: TGTGCCACCAGCAGCGAGGGGGAGATCATACCCCAGCATTTT.

V usage is TRBV30 and J usage is TRBJ1-5; D gene ambiguous. Germline V gene data show CDR1 as GTSNPN and CDR2 as SVGIG (reference sequence). V gave up 4 bases and J gave up 3 bases, with 13 bases separating them. CDR3 length: 14 residues. The CDR3 nucleotides read TGTGCCTGGAAGGTGGCAGGTTCCAATCAGCCCCAGCATTTT. This codes for CAWKVAGSNQPQHF.

The genes are TRBV7-8 and TRBJ1-1; possibly TRBD1 for D (5 bases). Germline V gene lookup returns CDR1 SGHVS and CDR2 FQNEAQ. Trimming took 5 bases from V and 0 from J, leaving 13 bases between them. There are 15 residues in the CDR3. In nucleotides, the CDR3 is TGTGCCAGCAGCCCCCACGGAGGGGTGAACACTGAAGCTTTCTTT. Amino acid sequence: CASSPHGGVNTEAFF. Using reference TRBV7-8 and TRBJ1-1 for the parts outside the CDR3, the full variable domain is GAGVSQSPRYKVAKRGQDVALRCDPISGHVSLFWYQQALGQGPEFLTYFQNEAQLDKSGLPSDRFFAERPEGSVSTLKIQRTQQEDSAVYLCASSPHGGVNTEAFFGQGTRLTVV.

Details on this clonotype: Possible read error: a much larger clone is one base away. The rearrangement links TRBV28 to TRBJ2-7, with D hard to call. The CDR3 totals 12 residues. The germline V gene has CDR1 MDHEN and CDR2 SYDVKM. V was clipped by 3 bases and J by 3 bases, with 6 bases between them. The chain's CDR3 is CASSFGNYEQYF. The CDR3 nucleotides read TGTGCCAGCAGTTTTGGGAACTACGAGCAGTACTTC.

This clonotype was seen more than once but under ten times. V usage is TRBV13 and J usage is TRBJ1-2; D is uncertain. This CDR3 comprises 15 residues. Trimming shortened V by 0 bases and J by 2 bases, and 10 bases separated the two germline ends. Germline V gene lookup returns CDR1 PRHDT and CDR2 FYEKMQ (reference sequence). The CDR3 here is CASSLGNILNYGYTF. The CDR3, as DNA: TGTGCCAGCAGCTTAGGGAACATACTCAACTATGGCTACACCTTC.

This chain joins TRBV5-6 and TRBJ1-1; a weak D match, TRBD1 (5 bases). Germline loops: CDR1 SGHDT, CDR2 YYEEEE. Trimming removed 0 bases at V and 11 bases at J, with 14 bases between. The CDR3 loop spans 13 amino acids. In nucleotides, the CDR3 is TGTGCCAGCAGCTTGGCCCAGGGTTTCGCGGCTTTCTTT. Residues: CASSLAQGFAAFF.